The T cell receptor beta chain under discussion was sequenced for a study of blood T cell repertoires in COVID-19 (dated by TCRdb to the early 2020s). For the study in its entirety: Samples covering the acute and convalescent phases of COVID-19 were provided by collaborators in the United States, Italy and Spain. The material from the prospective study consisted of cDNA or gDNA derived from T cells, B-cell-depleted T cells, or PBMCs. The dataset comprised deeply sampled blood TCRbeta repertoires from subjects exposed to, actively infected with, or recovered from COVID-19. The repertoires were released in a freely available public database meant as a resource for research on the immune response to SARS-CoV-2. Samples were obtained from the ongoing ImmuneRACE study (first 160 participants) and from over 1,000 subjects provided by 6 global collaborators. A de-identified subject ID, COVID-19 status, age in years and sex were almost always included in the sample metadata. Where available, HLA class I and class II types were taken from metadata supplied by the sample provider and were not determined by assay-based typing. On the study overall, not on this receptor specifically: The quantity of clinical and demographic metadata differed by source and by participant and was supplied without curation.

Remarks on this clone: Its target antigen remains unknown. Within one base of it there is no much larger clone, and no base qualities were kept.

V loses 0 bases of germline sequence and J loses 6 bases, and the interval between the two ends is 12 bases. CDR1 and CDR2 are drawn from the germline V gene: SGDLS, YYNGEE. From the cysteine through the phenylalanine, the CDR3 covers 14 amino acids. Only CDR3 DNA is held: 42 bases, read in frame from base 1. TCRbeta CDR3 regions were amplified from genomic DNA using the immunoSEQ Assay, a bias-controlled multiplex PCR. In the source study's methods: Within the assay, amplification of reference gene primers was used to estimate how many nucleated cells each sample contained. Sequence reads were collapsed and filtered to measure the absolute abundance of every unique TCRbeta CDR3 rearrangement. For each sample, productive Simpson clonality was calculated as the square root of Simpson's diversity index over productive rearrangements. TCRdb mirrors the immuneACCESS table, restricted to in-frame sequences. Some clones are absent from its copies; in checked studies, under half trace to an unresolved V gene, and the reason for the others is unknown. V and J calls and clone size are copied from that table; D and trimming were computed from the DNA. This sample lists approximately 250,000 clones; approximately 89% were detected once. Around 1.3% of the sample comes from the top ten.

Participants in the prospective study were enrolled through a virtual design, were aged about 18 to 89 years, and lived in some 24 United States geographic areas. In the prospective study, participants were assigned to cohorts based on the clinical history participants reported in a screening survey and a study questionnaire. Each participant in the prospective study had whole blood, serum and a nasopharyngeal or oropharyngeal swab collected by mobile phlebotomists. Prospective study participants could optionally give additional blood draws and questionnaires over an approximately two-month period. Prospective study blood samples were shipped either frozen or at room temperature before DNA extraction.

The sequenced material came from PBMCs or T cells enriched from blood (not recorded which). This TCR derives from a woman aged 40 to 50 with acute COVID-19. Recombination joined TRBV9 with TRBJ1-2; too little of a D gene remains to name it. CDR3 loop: CASSVGTEKNGYTF. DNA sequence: TGTGCCAGCAGCGTAGGAACAGAAAAAAATGGCTACACCTTC.